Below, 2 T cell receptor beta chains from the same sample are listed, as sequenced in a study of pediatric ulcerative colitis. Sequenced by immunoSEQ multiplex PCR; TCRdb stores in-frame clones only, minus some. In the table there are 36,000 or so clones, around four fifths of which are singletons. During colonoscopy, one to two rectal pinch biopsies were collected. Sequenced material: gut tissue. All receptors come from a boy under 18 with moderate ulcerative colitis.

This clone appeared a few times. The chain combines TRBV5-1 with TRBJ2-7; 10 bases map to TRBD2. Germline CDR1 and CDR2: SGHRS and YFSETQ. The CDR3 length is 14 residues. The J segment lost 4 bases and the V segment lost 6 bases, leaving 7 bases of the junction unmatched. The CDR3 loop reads CASTLTSGWYEQYF. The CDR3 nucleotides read TGCGCCAGCACGTTGACTAGCGGGTGGTACGAGCAGTACTTC.

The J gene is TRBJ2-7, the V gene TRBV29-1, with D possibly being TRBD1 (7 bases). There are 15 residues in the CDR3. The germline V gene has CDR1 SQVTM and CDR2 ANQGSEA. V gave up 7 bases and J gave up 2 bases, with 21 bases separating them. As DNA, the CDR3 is TGCAGCGCCAAACGGGGGACAGAAGAAACCTACGAGCAGTACTTC. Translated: CSAKRGTEETYEQYF.